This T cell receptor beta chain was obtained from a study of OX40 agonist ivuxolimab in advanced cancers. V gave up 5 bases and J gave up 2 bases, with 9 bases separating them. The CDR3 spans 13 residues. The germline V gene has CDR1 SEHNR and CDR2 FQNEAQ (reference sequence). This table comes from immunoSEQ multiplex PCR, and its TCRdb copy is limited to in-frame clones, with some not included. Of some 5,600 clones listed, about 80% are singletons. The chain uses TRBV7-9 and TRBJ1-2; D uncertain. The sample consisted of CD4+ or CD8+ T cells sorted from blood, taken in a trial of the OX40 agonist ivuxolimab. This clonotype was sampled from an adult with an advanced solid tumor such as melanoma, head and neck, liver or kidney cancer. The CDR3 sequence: CASSTPGNYGYTF. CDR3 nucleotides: TGTGCCAGCAGCACTCCGGGGAACTATGGCTACACCTTC.